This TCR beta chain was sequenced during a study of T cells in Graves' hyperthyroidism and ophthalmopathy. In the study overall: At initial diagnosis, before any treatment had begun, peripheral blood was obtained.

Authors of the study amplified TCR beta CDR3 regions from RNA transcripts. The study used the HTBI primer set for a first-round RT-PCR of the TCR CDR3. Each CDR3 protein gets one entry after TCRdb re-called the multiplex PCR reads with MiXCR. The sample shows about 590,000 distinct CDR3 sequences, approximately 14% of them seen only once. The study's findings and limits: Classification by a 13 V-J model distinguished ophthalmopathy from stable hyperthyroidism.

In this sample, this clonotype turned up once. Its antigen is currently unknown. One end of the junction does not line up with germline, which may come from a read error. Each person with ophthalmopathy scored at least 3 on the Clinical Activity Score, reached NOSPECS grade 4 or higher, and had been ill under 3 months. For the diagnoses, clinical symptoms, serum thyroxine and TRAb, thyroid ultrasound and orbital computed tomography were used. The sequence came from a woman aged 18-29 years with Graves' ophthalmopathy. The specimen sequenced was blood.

The CDR3 loop is CASSPSGTGFEKLFF. The CDR3 DNA sequence: TGCGCCAGCAGCCCCTCCGGGACAGGGTTTGAAAAACTGTTTTTT. The genes are TRBV7-3 and TRBJ1-4, with 9 nucleotides matching TRBD1. Germline V gives CDR1 SGHTA, CDR2 FQGTGA. The CDR3 is 15 amino acids.